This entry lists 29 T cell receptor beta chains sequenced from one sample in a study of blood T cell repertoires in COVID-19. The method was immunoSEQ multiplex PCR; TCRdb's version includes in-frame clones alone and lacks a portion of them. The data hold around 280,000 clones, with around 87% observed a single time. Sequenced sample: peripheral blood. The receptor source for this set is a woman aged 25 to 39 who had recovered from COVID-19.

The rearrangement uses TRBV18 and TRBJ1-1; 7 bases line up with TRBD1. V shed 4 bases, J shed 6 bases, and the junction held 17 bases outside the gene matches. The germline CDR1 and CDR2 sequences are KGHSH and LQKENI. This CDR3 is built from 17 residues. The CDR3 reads CASSQAGTDPFRAEAFF. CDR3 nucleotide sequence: TGTGCCAGCTCACAGGCCGGGACAGACCCCTTCAGGGCTGAAGCTTTCTTT.

The CDR3 nucleotides are TGTGCCAGCAGTGTTCGCGAATCCTATGGCTACACCTTC. Translating it yields CASSVRESYGYTF. This chain joins TRBV25-1 and TRBJ1-2; no reliable D call. V lost 4 bases, J lost 4 bases, and 10 bases lay in between. Germline-derived CDR1 and CDR2 are MGHDK and SYGVNS. CDR3 length equals 13 residues.

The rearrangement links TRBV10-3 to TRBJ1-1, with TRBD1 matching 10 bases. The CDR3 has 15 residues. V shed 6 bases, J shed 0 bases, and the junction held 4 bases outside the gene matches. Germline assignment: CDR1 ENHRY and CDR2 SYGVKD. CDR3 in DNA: TGTGCCATCAGGGGGACAGGGGACATGAACACTGAAGCTTTCTTT. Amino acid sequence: CAIRGTGDMNTEAFF.

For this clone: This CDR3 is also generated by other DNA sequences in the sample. This CDR3 reads CASSQEGPEETQYF. The CDR3 nucleotides read TGCGCCAGCAGCCAAGAGGGGCCAGAAGAGACCCAGTACTTC. The rearrangement joins TRBV4-1 to TRBJ2-5, with D maybe TRBD1 (5 bases). V was pared by 0 bases and J by 3 bases, with 8 bases between. Germline-derived CDR1 and CDR2 are MGHRA and YSYEKL. This CDR3 is built from 14 residues.

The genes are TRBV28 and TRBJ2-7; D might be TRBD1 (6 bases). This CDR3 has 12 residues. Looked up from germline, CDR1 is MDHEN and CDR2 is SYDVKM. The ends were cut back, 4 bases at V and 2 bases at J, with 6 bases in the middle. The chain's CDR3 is CASSWDTYEQYF. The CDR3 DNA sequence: TGTGCCAGCAGTTGGGACACCTACGAGCAGTACTTC. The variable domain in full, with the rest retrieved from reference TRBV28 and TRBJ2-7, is DVKVTQSSRYLVKRTGEKVFLECVQDMDHENMFWYRQDPGLGLRLIYFSYDVKMKEKGDIPEGYSVSREKKERFSLILESASTNQTSMYLCASSWDTYEQYFGPGTRLTVT.

In DNA, the CDR3 is TGTGCCAGCAGCATGGGGACAACAACTAATGAAAAACTGTTTTTT. Amino acid sequence: CASSMGTTTNEKLFF. The chain is built from TRBV7-9 and TRBJ1-4; possibly TRBD1 for D (6 bases). The CDR3 totals 15 residues. Germline CDR1 is SEHNR and CDR2 is FQNEAQ (reference sequence). Trimming shortened V by 5 bases and J by 0 bases, and 10 bases separated the two germline ends.

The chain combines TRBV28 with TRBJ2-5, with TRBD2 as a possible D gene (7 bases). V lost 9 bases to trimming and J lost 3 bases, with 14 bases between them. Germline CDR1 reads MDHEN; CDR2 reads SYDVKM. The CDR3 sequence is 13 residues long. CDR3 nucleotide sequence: TGTGCCAGTGCCCAGGGGAGGGAAGAGACCCAGTACTTC. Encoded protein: CASAQGREETQYF.

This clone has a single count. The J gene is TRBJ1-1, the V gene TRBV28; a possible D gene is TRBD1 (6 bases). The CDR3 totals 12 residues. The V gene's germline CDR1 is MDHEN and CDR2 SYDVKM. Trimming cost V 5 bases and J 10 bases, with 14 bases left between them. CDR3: CASSIGQTTAFF. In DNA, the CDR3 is TGTGCCAGCAGTATAGGACAGACAACAGCTTTCTTT.

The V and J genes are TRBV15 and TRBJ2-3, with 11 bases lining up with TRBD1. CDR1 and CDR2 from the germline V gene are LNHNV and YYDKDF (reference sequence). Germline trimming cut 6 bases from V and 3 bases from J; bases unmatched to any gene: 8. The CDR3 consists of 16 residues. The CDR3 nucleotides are TGTGCCACCAGTCATCCGGGGACAGGGGGAACAGATACGCAGTATTTT. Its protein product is CATSHPGTGGTDTQYF.

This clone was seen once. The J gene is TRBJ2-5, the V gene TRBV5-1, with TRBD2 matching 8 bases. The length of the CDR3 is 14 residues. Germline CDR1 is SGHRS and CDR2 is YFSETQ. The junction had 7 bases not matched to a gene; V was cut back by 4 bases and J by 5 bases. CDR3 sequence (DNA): TGCGCCAGCAGCACCACTAGCGGTCCGGAGACCCAGTACTTC. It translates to CASSTTSGPETQYF.

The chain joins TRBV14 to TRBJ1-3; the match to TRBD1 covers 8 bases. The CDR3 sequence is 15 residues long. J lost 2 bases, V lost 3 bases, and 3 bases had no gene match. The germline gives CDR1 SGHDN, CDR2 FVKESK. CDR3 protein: CASSQLTGAGNTIYF. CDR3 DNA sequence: TGTGCCAGCAGCCAGCTGACAGGGGCTGGAAACACCATATATTTT.

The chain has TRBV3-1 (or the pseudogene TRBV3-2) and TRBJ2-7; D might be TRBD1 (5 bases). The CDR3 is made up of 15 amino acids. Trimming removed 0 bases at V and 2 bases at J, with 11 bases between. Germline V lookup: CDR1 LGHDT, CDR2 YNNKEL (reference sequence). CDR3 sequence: CASSQEYQGTYEQYF. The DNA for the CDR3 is TGTGCCAGCAGCCAAGAGTATCAGGGAACCTACGAGCAGTACTTC.

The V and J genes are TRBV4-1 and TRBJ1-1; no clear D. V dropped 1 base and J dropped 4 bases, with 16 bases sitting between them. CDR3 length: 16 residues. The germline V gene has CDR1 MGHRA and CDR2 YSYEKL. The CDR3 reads CASSQGYTGRSTEAFF. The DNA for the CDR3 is TGCGCCAGCAGCCAAGGGTATACGGGTAGGAGCACTGAAGCTTTCTTT.

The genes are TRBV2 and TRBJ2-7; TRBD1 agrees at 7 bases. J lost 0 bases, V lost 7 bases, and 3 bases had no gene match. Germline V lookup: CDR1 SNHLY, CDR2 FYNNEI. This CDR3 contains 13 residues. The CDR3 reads CASIRQGSYEQYF. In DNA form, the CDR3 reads TGTGCCAGCATCCGACAGGGCTCCTACGAGCAGTACTTC.

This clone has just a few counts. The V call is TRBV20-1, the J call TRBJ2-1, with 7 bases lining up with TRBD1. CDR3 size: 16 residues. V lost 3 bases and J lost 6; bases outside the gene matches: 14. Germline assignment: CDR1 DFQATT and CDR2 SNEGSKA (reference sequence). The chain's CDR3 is CSASPPAARQGNEQFF. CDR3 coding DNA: TGCAGTGCTAGTCCACCGGCAGCCCGACAGGGCAATGAGCAGTTCTTC.

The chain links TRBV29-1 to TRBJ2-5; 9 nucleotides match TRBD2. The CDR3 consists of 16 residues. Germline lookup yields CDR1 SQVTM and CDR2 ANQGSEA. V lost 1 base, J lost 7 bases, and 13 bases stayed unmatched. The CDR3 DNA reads TGCAGCGTTGAAGGACTAGCGGACCTTCCAAGTGGGACCCAGTACTTC. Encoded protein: CSVEGLADLPSGTQYF.

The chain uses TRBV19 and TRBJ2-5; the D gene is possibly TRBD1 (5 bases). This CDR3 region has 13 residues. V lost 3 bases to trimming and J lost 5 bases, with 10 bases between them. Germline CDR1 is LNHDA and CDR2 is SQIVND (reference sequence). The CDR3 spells CASSITGSETQYF. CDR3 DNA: TGTGCCAGTAGTATTACAGGATCCGAGACCCAGTACTTC.

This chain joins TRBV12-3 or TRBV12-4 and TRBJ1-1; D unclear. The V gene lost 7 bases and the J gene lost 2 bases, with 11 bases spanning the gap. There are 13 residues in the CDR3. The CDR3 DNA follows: TGTGCCAGCACCCCTCGGGGTAACACTGAAGCTTTCTTT. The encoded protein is CASTPRGNTEAFF.

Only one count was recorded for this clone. The CDR3 coding sequence is TGCAGTGCTAGTAACAGGGCCATTTCCATGAACACTGAAGCTTTCTTT. Translating it yields CSASNRAISMNTEAFF. The chain is built from TRBV20-1 and TRBJ1-1; TRBD1 is a possible D gene (6 bases). Between the trimmed V and J ends, which lost 3 bases and 0 bases, there was a span of 17 bases. Germline V gene data show CDR1 as DFQATT and CDR2 as SNEGSKA (reference sequence). The CDR3 sequence is 16 residues long.

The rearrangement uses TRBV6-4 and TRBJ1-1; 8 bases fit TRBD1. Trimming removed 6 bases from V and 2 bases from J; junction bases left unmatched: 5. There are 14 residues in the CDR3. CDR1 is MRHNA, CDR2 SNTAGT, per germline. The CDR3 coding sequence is TGTGCCAGCAGGGAGACAGGGGCTAACACTGAAGCTTTCTTT. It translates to CASRETGANTEAFF.

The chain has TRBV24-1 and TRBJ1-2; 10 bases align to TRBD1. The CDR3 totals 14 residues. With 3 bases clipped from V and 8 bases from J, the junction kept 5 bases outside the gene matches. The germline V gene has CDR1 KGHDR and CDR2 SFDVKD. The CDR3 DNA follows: TGTGCCACCAGTGATCCGACAGGGGGCCTGGGCTACACCTTC. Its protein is CATSDPTGGLGYTF.

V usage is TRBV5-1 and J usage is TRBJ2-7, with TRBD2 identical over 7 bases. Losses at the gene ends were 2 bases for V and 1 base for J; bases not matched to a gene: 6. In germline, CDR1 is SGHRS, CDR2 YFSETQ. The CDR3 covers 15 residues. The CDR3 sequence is CASSFSGGGSYEQYF. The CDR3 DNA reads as TGCGCCAGCAGCTTTTCAGGCGGGGGTTCCTACGAGCAGTACTTC. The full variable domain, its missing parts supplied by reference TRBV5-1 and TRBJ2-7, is KAGVTQTPRYLIKTRGQQVTLSCSPISGHRSVSWYQQTPGQGLQFLFEYFSETQRNKGNFPGRFSGRQFSNSRSEMNVSTLELGDSALYLCASSFSGGGSYEQYFGPGTRLTVT.

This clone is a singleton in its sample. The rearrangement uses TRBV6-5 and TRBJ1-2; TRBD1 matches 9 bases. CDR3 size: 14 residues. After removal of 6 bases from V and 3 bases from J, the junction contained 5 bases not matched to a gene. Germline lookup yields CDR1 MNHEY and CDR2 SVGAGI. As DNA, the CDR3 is TGTGCCAGCAGACAGGGGGCCGGGCACTATGGCTACACCTTC. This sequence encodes CASRQGAGHYGYTF.

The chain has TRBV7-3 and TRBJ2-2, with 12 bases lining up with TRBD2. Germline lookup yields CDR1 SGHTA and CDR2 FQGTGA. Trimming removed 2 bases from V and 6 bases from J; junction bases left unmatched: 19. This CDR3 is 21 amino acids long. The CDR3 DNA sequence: TGTGCCAGCAGCTTAGACCGCATTAGGACTAGCGGGATCGTCCCCCCCGGGGAGCTGTTTTTT. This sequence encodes CASSLDRIRTSGIVPPGELFF.

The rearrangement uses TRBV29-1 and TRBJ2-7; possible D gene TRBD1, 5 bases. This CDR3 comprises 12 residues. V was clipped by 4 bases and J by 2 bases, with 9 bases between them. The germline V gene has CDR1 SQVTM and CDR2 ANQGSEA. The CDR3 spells CSVVGRAYEQYF. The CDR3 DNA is TGCAGCGTTGTCGGCAGGGCCTACGAGCAGTACTTC.

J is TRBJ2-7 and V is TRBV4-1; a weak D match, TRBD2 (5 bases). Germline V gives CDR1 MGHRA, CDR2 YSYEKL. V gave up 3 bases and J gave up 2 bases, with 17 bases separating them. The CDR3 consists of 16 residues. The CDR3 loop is CASSQEDSGRTYEQYF. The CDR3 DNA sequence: TGCGCCAGCAGCCAGGAGGATTCGGGCAGAACCTACGAGCAGTACTTC.

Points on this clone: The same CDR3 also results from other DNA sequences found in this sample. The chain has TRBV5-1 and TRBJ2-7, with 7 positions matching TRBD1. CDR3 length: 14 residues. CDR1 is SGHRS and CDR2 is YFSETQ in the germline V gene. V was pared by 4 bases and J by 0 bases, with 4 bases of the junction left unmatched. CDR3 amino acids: CASSLRDSSYEQYF. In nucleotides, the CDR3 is TGCGCCAGCAGCCTCCGGGACAGCTCCTACGAGCAGTACTTC.

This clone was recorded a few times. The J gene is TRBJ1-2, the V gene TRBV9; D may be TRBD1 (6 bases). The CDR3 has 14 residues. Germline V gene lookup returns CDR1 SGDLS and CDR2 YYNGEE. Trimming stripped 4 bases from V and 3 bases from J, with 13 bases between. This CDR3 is CASSWYRVDYGYTF. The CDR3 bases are TGTGCCAGCAGCTGGTACAGGGTGGACTATGGCTACACCTTC.

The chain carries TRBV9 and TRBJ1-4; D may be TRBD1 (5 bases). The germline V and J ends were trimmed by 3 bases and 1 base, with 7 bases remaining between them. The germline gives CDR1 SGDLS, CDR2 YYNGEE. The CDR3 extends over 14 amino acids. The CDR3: CASSAQGTNEKLFF. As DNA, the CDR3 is TGTGCCAGCAGCGCCCAGGGAACTAATGAAAAACTGTTTTTT.